A single TCR beta chain is shown here with its context. Profiling relied on immunoSEQ multiplex PCR, and the TCRdb table lists in-frame clones only, not all of them. The table has 170,000 or so clones, about 85% seen once. This entry is derived from a study of cytomegalovirus exposure and HLA in healthy donors. The CDR3 runs to 16 residues. Germline V gene lookup returns CDR1 SGDLS and CDR2 YYNGEE. Unmatched junction bases numbered 8, after V lost 3 bases and J lost 4 bases. The donors were part of the validation cohort of around 110 subjects. That cohort was separate from the first cohort, which comprised some 670 subjects.

This sequence originates from a man between 18 and 29 years old in good health and CMV-seropositive. Sample: PBMCs. The chain couples TRBV9 to TRBJ1-3; 9 bases are shared with TRBD1. The CDR3 is CASSEGQGRQGNTIYF. CDR3 nucleotide sequence: TGTGCCAGCAGCGAGGGACAGGGACGTCAAGGAAACACCATATATTTT.